The 20 T cell receptor beta chains below come from one sample, sequenced in a study of neurological immune-mediated disorders. TCRdb used MiXCR to reprocess the 5' RACE reads, holding one entry per CDR3 protein. The sample lists some 66,000 distinct CDR3 sequences; less than 5.5% were seen once. The sample was PBMCs. The source of these receptors is a man aged 30-40 years with multiple sclerosis.

In its sample, this clonotype was seen many times. The rearrangement links TRBV5-1 to TRBJ1-5; no definite D call. The germline gives CDR1 SGHRS, CDR2 YFSETQ. The CDR3 is 14 residues long. The V and J ends lost 5 bases and 5 bases respectively, with 14 bases between them. The CDR3 region is CASRYLPADQPQHF. CDR3 nucleotides: TGCGCCAGCAGGTATCTTCCGGCCGATCAGCCCCAGCATTTT.

This clonotype has ten or more counts. This rearrangement joins TRBV19 to TRBJ1-5, with TRBD1 as a possible D gene (5 bases). V lost 3 bases, J lost 2 bases, and 11 bases lay in between. The germline V gene encodes CDR1 LNHDA and CDR2 SQIVND (reference sequence). The CDR3 contains 15 residues. The CDR3 is CASSISREGNQPQHF. Here the CDR3 DNA reads TGTGCCAGTAGTATTAGCAGGGAAGGCAATCAGCCCCAGCATTTT.

This clonotype was recorded many times. The genes are TRBV12-3 or TRBV12-4 and TRBJ2-2; the D is unclear. The V end lost 3 bases, the J end lost 4 bases, and 9 bases lay between the germline ends. The CDR3 is made up of 14 amino acids. CDR3 coding DNA: TGTGCCAGCAGTTTTATACGACGCACCGGGGAGCTGTTTTTT. Translated: CASSFIRRTGELFF.

This clonotype was recorded at least ten times. The chain joins TRBV6-5 to TRBJ1-3; 8 positions agree with TRBD1. The CDR3 sequence is 15 residues long. V was pared by 6 bases and J by 3 bases, with 7 bases of the junction left unmatched. Germline V gives CDR1 MNHEY, CDR2 SVGAGI. DNA for the CDR3: TGTGCCAGCAGGACAGGGGAACATGGTGGAAACACCATATATTTT. Translating it yields CASRTGEHGGNTIYF.

The rearrangement uses TRBV3-1 and TRBJ1-2; D is ambiguous. CDR3 size: 16 residues. V was cut by 1 base and J by 6 bases, with 18 bases left in between. Germline V gene data show CDR1 as LGHDT and CDR2 as YNNKEL (reference sequence). CDR3 region: CASSQANSLGQDGYTF. CDR3 DNA sequence: TGTGCCAGCAGCCAAGCAAATTCGCTCGGTCAGGATGGCTACACCTTC.

Note on this clonotype: With a much larger clone just one base away, this may be a read error. The CDR3 end shows no conserved phenylalanine or tryptophan, and so a read error is likely. The chain joins TRBV3-1 to TRBJ1-6; no clear D gene. The CDR3 sequence is 14 residues long. CDR1 and CDR2 from the germline V gene are LGHDT and YNNKEL (reference sequence). Trimming removed 0 bases at V and 9 bases at J, with 9 bases between. CDR3 amino acids: CASSQDFVSSPLHY. The CDR3 region has the DNA TGTGCCAGCAGCCAAGACTTCGTCAGTTCACCCCTCCACTAT.

This clonotype has a handful of counts. The V and J genes are TRBV12-3 or TRBV12-4 and TRBJ1-2, with 8 bases lining up with TRBD1. This CDR3 comprises 15 residues. The junction had 11 bases not matched to a gene; V was cut back by 6 bases and J by 5 bases. Here the CDR3 reads CASSPSQGASYGYTF. As DNA, the CDR3 is TGTGCCAGCAGCCCTTCTCAGGGGGCTTCGTATGGCTACACCTTC.

This clonotype was seen repeatedly, ten times or more. The chain combines TRBV10-1 with TRBJ1-2; 7 nucleotides line up with TRBD1. The CDR3 sequence is 14 residues long. The ends lost 2 bases at V and 6 bases at J; junction bases unmatched: 6. Germline values: CDR1 WNHNN, CDR2 SYGVQD (reference sequence). The CDR3 nucleotides are TGCGCCAGCAGTGAGAGTTCGACAGGGAATGGCTACACCTTC. It yields the protein CASSESSTGNGYTF.

Concerning this clonotype itself: Given a much more abundant clone one base away, this may be a read error. This chain joins TRBV5-1 and TRBJ1-1; D is possibly TRBD1 (6 bases). The CDR3 has 15 residues. CDR1 and CDR2 (germline): SGHRS, YFSETQ. V was shortened by 2 bases and J by 5 bases, with 16 bases between the two germline ends. For the CDR3, the DNA is TGCGCCAGCAGCTTTTCTATAGGGGGAAATACTGAAGCTTTCTTT. Its protein is CASSFSIGGNTEAFF.

This clonotype appeared many times. The CDR3 region is CASSPITTVPSYTF. In DNA form, the CDR3 reads TGTGCCAGCTCACCGATTACGACAGTACCATCCTACACCTTC. The chain joins TRBV18 to TRBJ1-2; D is possibly TRBD1 (5 bases). Germline CDR1 is KGHSH and CDR2 is LQKENI. The CDR3 extends over 14 amino acids. V lost 3 bases, J lost 10 bases, and 18 bases lay in between.

This clonotype showed up many times. The chain uses TRBV5-1 and TRBJ2-5; D is possibly TRBD2 (5 bases). Germline V gene lookup returns CDR1 SGHRS and CDR2 YFSETQ. This CDR3 spans 12 amino acids. V was pared by 3 bases and J by 3 bases, with 6 bases between. The CDR3: CASSSGEETQYF. CDR3 coding DNA: TGCGCCAGCAGCTCCGGGGAAGAGACCCAGTACTTC.

This clonotype appeared many times. The V call is TRBV24-1, the J call TRBJ2-2; D possibly matches TRBD1 or TRBD2 (5 bases each). V shed 9 bases and J shed 2 bases, with 12 bases lying between them. There are 14 residues in the CDR3. Germline V gene sequence: CDR1 KGHDR, CDR2 SFDVKD. CDR3 DNA sequence: TGTGCCACCGCCTGGGACGGTAACACCGGGGAGCTGTTTTTT. Amino acids: CATAWDGNTGELFF.

A few counts support this clonotype. With a much larger clone just one base away, this may be a read error. V is TRBV7-2 and J is TRBJ2-3; D possibly matches TRBD1 or TRBD2 (5 bases each). The CDR3 contains 13 residues. Deletions cut 5 bases from V and 6 bases from J, with 12 bases between. From germline, CDR1 is SGHTA and CDR2 FQGNSA. The CDR3 reads CASSETGRDTQYF. The DNA for the CDR3 is TGTGCCAGCAGCGAGACGGGGCGCGATACGCAGTATTTT.

There are many counts of this clonotype. This rearrangement joins TRBV7-9 to TRBJ1-1; D remains unclear. The CDR3 runs 12 residues. With 1 base removed from V and 5 bases from J, the gap between germline ends came to 5 bases. In germline, CDR1 is SEHNR, CDR2 FQNEAQ (reference sequence). The CDR3 protein is CASSLGSTEAFF. In DNA form, the CDR3 reads TGTGCCAGCAGCTTAGGTAGTACTGAAGCTTTCTTT.

This clonotype appeared many times. This sequence joins TRBV6-6 and TRBJ2-3; possible D gene TRBD1, 5 bases. CDR1 and CDR2 from the germline V gene are MNHNY and SVGAGI (reference sequence). CDR3 length: 14 residues. V gave up 6 bases and J gave up 2 bases, with 12 bases separating them. The CDR3 spells CASSQGEVTDTQYF. The CDR3 region has the DNA TGTGCCAGCAGCCAGGGTGAGGTCACAGATACGCAGTATTTT.

This clonotype was observed a handful of times. The CDR3 DNA is TGCGCCAGCAGCGCACGAAAGAACACTGAAGCTTTCTTT. Translation: CASSARKNTEAFF. The V gene is TRBV4-1, the J gene TRBJ1-1; no definite D call. Per germline, CDR1 MGHRA and CDR2 YSYEKL. The CDR3 runs to 13 residues. V lost 5 bases and J 1 base, leaving 8 bases between the germline ends.

In its sample, this clonotype was seen many times. The rearrangement links TRBV4-1 to TRBJ1-6, with D tentatively TRBD1 (6 bases). This CDR3 is built from 17 residues. Between the trimmed V and J ends, which lost 1 base and 3 bases, there was a span of 13 bases. The germline V gene has CDR1 MGHRA and CDR2 YSYEKL. CDR3 DNA: TGCGCCAGCAGCCAAGCGGCCAGGGGCGACTATAATTCACCCCTCCACTTT. Translation gives CASSQAARGDYNSPLHF.

This clonotype was recorded many times. V is TRBV3-1 and J is TRBJ2-1; D unresolved. Germline CDR1 LGHDT, CDR2 YNNKEL (reference sequence). V was trimmed by 0 bases and J by 7 bases, leaving 4 bases between them. The CDR3 has 12 amino acids. CDR3 sequence reads: CASSQDQNEQFF. DNA for the CDR3: TGTGCCAGCAGCCAAGATCAAAATGAGCAGTTCTTC.

This clonotype was observed at least ten times. The rearrangement uses TRBV6-4 and TRBJ2-1; TRBD1 matches 9 bases. Germline CDR1 and CDR2: MRHNA and SNTAGT. This CDR3 spans 15 amino acids. The junction had 6 bases not matched to a gene; V was cut back by 3 bases and J by 6 bases. The CDR3 loop is CASSEGTGIFNEQFF. The CDR3 DNA is TGTGCCAGCAGTGAAGGGACAGGGATTTTCAATGAGCAGTTCTTC.

This chain joins TRBV6-1 and TRBJ2-2, with D hard to call. V lost 1 base and J lost 0, with 3 bases in between. This CDR3 comprises 14 residues. Germline V gene lookup returns CDR1 MNHNS and CDR2 SASEGT. The CDR3: CASSEGPNTGELFF. CDR3 in DNA: TGTGCCAGCAGTGAAGGCCCGAACACCGGGGAGCTGTTTTTT.